This TCR beta chain appears in the sequencing data of a study of shared clonotypes between healthy human individuals. Study-level information: Sampling drew on donors who were a couple of women and a few men aged 18 to 49.

As concerns this clone: What it binds is not known.

Germline-derived CDR1 and CDR2 are GTSNPN and SVGIG (reference sequence). The CDR3 is 15 amino acids. The V and J ends lost 1 base and 0 bases respectively, with 13 bases between them. Replicate PCRs run on sorted subsets employed 200 to 250 ng DNA, roughly 30,000 T cell genomes. Original data processing: Quality scores were absent from the junction-only immunoSEQ sequences, so filtering differed. This table comes from immunoSEQ multiplex PCR, and its TCRdb copy is limited to in-frame clones, with some not included. V and J calls and clone size follow that table, whereas D and trimming were derived from the DNA. Found here are around 2.5 million clones, over 85% of them singletons; the top ten hold approximately 0.35%. Study outcomes and limitations: The naive CD4 repertoires of a handful of donors were compared, and roughly 5% of clonotypes were shared.

This chain uses TRBV30 with TRBJ2-7, with a possible D match to TRBD2 (5 bases). Input material: naive CD4+ T cells from PBMCs. Described subset: CD45RA+ positively selected. This TCR was recovered from a man aged 18 to 29 in good health. Some clones in this sample may be carry-over from other donors' samples. The CDR3 DNA is TGTGCCTGGAGTGCCATGCTCCGGGGCTCCTACGAGCAGTACTTC. This gives the protein CAWSAMLRGSYEQYF.